This is a list of T cell receptor beta chains from one sample in a study of blood T cells in healthy people across ages. TCRdb redid the calling of the 5' RACE reads with MiXCR, one entry per CDR3 protein. The profile covers fewer than 1,200,000 distinct CDR3 sequences, with roughly 24% appearing a single time and around 0.75% taken by the ten largest. These data were also filed under a second study, of T cells of mothers and their children.

The sample was blood. The receptors originated from a girl aged 2-10 years in good health. The CDR3 runs from the conserved cysteine through the conserved F or W. Not all rows give a size; the values are once, few, many and, for expanded clones, a class.

>-|TRBV7-2
CASSWTLNQPQHF
>few|TRBV6-2/TRBV6-3
CASSTIDYRVDEQFF
>-|TRBV29-1
CSVESFNVQETQYF
>few|TRBV24-1
CATRGRYENTEAFF
>-|TRBV4-1
CASSQDLGTGPYNEQFF
>few|TRBV4-1
CASSRGASYNEQFF
>-|TRBV29-1
CSVENEGGYTF
>many|TRBV7-2
CASSLRQDNSPLHF
>-|TRBV5-6
CASMGSYTEAFF
>once|TRBV12-3/TRBV12-4
CASSFSRGPNSPLHF
>few|TRBV2
CASSGDRPHTGELFF
>-|TRBV5-1
CASSSLTGMGNTEAFF
>-|TRBV24-1
CATTSGRSDTQYF
>-|TRBV5-6
CASSLAASGLWNEQFF
>-|TRBV12-3/TRBV12-4
CASSLLSSRGSYEQYF
>-|TRBV27
CASSHLDSPYGYTF
>-|TRBV7-9
CASSYGTVLDDQFF
>few|TRBV7-2
CACSFSLAGVEQYF
>few|TRBV28
CASSSRLPPTDTQYF
>-|TRBV3-1
CASSPGLARATDTQYF
>few|TRBV28
CASSVLVNYGYTF
>-|TRBV7-9
CASSLQGMDGYTF
>-|TRBV10-3
CAISPADRGPEAQYF
>many|TRBV5-1
CASSSDSLYEQYF
>few|TRBV5-6
CASSLPRAGGDGAFF
>-|TRBV18
CASSPGQGTEQFF
>-|TRBV24-1
CATSDFSTDTQYF
>-|TRBV27
CASSSPGTYGHEQYF
>few|TRBV20-1
CSARAPTNTEAFF
>few|TRBV7-6
CASSLTSAMGQETQYF
>-|TRBV7-3
CASSLSPRQLNTEAFF
>once|TRBV5-1
CASSPGLNGQETQCF
>-|TRBV9
CASSNSGGAPFF
>-|TRBV29-1
CSARGEGAVSVDGYTF
>-|TRBV4-3
CASSQARGASQPQHF
>-|TRBV7-2
CASSSLAGGNIQYF
>-|TRBV11-2
CASSAQRLHSQETQYF